The rows below give T cell receptor beta chains drawn from one sample of a study of T cells in Graves' hyperthyroidism and ophthalmopathy. TCRdb analysed the multiplex PCR reads with MiXCR anew, one entry per CDR3 protein. The sample includes about 570,000 distinct CDR3 sequences, less than 15% of them seen just once. The sample consisted of blood. These receptors originate from a middle-aged woman with Graves' hyperthyroidism. Each CDR3 is given with its conserved first and last residue. The D gene is left open where the match is weak. A clone size is listed for some rows: how often the clone was seen (once, few, many), or a class if it is expanded.

>TRBV5-1|TRBJ1-1|-|many
CASSLAELNTEAFF
TGCGCCAGCAGCTTGGCAGAGCTGAACACTGAAGCTTTCTTT
>TRBV29-1|TRBJ2-3|TRBD2|many
CSAGLAGGTDTQYF
TGCAGCGCCGGACTAGCGGGAGGGACAGATACGCAGTATTTT
>TRBV10-3|TRBJ2-7|-|-
CATSPGLGTYEQYF
TGTGCCACTTCCCCGGGACTGGGGACCTACGAGCAGTACTTC
>TRBV10-3|TRBJ2-1|TRBD1|few
CAISGQGDAYNEQFF
TGTGCCATCAGTGGGCAGGGGGACGCCTACAATGAGCAGTTCTTC
>TRBV5-1|TRBJ1-2|-|many
CASSQDSSRPYGYTF
TGCGCCAGCAGCCAAGACTCCTCCCGGCCATATGGCTACACCTTC
>TRBV20-1|TRBJ2-7|TRBD2|-
CSARVVAGYEQYF
TGCAGTGCTAGAGTTGTAGCGGGCTACGAGCAGTACTTC
>TRBV5-5|TRBJ2-7|TRBD2|many
CASSNLAGAPYEQYF
TGTGCCAGCAGTAACCTAGCGGGAGCTCCCTACGAGCAGTACTTC
>TRBV20-1|TRBJ1-6|-|few
CSARRGTGNSPLHF
TGCAGTGCTAGAAGGGGGACGGGGAATTCACCCCTCCACTTT
>TRBV7-9|TRBJ2-1|-|few
CASSSRQTLSYNEQFF
TGTGCCAGCAGCTCCCGACAGACCTTATCCTACAATGAGCAGTTCTTC
>TRBV28|TRBJ1-1|-|-
CASSQRTENTEAFF
TGTGCCAGCAGTCAACGGACAGAAAACACTGAAGCTTTCTTT
>TRBV20-1|TRBJ2-7|-|many
CSAVKPGRGYEQYF
TGCAGTGCTGTGAAACCGGGAAGGGGCTACGAGCAGTACTTC
>TRBV28|TRBJ2-6|-|many
CASNLRGPSGANVLTF
TGTGCCAGCAACCTCAGGGGACCCTCAGGGGCCAACGTCCTGACTTTC
>TRBV14|TRBJ2-3|-|few
CASSQVRSTDTQYF
TGTGCCAGCAGCCAAGTGCGTAGCACAGATACGCAGTATTTT
>TRBV27|TRBJ2-7|-|many
CASSLSQGNRYEQYF
TGTGCCAGCAGTTTATCGCAGGGGAACCGTTACGAGCAGTACTTC
>TRBV2|TRBJ1-1|-|many
CASRRPGPPEAFF
TGTGCCAGCAGGCGCCCAGGCCCCCCTGAAGCTTTCTTT
>TRBV5-1|TRBJ1-1|TRBD1|many
CASSLGQGDLNTEAFF
TGCGCCAGCAGCTTGGGACAGGGAGATTTGAACACTGAAGCTTTCTTT
>TRBV7-2|TRBJ2-1|TRBD2|-
CASSLSSGRYNEQFF
TGTGCCAGCAGCTTATCAAGCGGGAGGTACAATGAGCAGTTCTTC
>TRBV9|TRBJ1-6|TRBD1|-
CASSGFPGQGFYSPLHF
TGTGCCAGCAGCGGGTTCCCGGGACAGGGGTTTTATTCACCCCTCCACTTT
>TRBV5-1|TRBJ2-1|TRBD1|many
CASSSGQERNEQFF
TGCGCCAGCAGCTCAGGACAGGAACGGAATGAGCAGTTCTTC
>TRBV3-1|TRBJ2-1|TRBD1|many
CASSQDQGDRVYNEQFF
TGTGCCAGCAGCCAAGATCAGGGAGACAGGGTCTACAATGAGCAGTTCTTC
>TRBV6-1|TRBJ1-5|-|-
CASSQTDQRDPQHF
TGTGCCAGCAGCCAGACTGATCAGCGGGATCCCCAGCATTTT
>TRBV6-5|TRBJ2-3|-|many
CASSYDRTTDTQYF
TGTGCCAGCAGTTACGACAGGACCACAGATACGCAGTATTTT
>TRBV6-2/TRBV6-3|TRBJ2-6|-|-
CASSPAGWNSGANVLTF
TGTGCCAGCAGTCCCGCCGGGTGGAACTCTGGGGCCAACGTCCTGACTTTC
>TRBV6-1|TRBJ2-3|TRBD2|few
CASSFLLGTSGQRTTDTQYF
TGTGCCAGCAGTTTTCTACTGGGGACTAGCGGGCAACGGACCACAGATACGCAGTATTTT
>TRBV27|TRBJ2-2|-|many
CASSLSGGFGTGELFF
TGTGCCAGCAGTTTATCAGGCGGGTTCGGCACCGGGGAGCTGTTTTTT
>TRBV12-3/TRBV12-4|TRBJ2-2|TRBD1|-
CASSLPRPGQGETGELFF
TGTGCCAGCAGCTTACCTAGGCCGGGACAGGGAGAAACCGGGGAGCTGTTTTTT
>TRBV3-1|TRBJ2-3|TRBD2|few
CASSQPLAGTDTQYF
TGTGCCAGCAGCCAACCTCTAGCGGGCACAGATACGCAGTATTTT
>TRBV28|TRBJ2-1|-|many
CASRVPSYNEQFF
TGTGCCAGCAGGGTACCCTCCTACAATGAGCAGTTCTTC
>TRBV4-1|TRBJ1-5|TRBD1|many
CASSPTGGMGQPQHF
TGCGCCAGCAGCCCAACAGGGGGGATGGGTCAGCCCCAGCATTTT
>TRBV28|TRBJ2-1|TRBD1|-
CASRTPGQGLYEQFF
TGTGCCAGCAGAACCCCGGGACAGGGTTTGTATGAGCAGTTCTTC
>TRBV18|TRBJ1-1|-|many
CASSPLSGEGTEAFF
TGTGCCAGCTCACCACTTTCAGGGGAGGGCACTGAAGCTTTCTTT
>TRBV10-2|TRBJ2-3|TRBD2|many
CATVAGLRLNTQYF
TGCGCCACTGTAGCGGGACTTCGACTGAATACGCAGTATTTT
>TRBV28|TRBJ2-2|-|-
CASSLSSPGHTGELFF
TGTGCCAGCAGTTTATCCTCCCCGGGACACACCGGGGAGCTGTTTTTT
>TRBV10-3|TRBJ2-7|TRBD2|few
CAISFTSGYEQYF
TGTGCCATCAGCTTTACTAGCGGGTACGAGCAGTACTTC
>TRBV9|TRBJ2-3|TRBD2|few
CASSPPSPLAGGVDTQYF
TGTGCCAGCAGCCCCCCCTCCCCGCTAGCGGGAGGAGTAGATACGCAGTATTTT
>TRBV30|TRBJ2-6|-|many
CAWSVGRTLGANVLTF
TGTGCCTGGAGTGTAGGGAGGACCCTCGGGGCCAACGTCCTGACTTTC